The 6 T cell receptor beta chains listed next were all sequenced from one sample in a study of blood T cell repertoires in COVID-19. The data were produced by immunoSEQ multiplex PCR, yet TCRdb's version contains in-frame clones alone and is incomplete. The sample contains some 13,000 clones, over 70% of which appear only once. The sample was peripheral blood. These TCRs come from a human donor in a cohort sampled during active COVID-19.

V is TRBV7-6 and J is TRBJ2-1; 11 bases line up with TRBD2. Germline V lookup: CDR1 SGHVS, CDR2 FNYEAQ. V shed 5 bases and J 3 bases; nucleotides not matched to a gene: 3. The CDR3 is 15 residues long. The CDR3 DNA follows: TGTGCCAGCAGCCAGACTAGCGGGGACTACAATGAGCAGTTCTTC. Amino acids: CASSQTSGDYNEQFF. The full variable domain, its missing parts supplied by reference TRBV7-6 and TRBJ2-1, is GAGVSQSPRYKVTKRGQDVALRCDPISGHVSLYWYRQALGQGPEFLTYFNYEAQQDKSGLPNDRFSAERPEGSISTLTIQRTEQRDSAMYRCASSQTSGDYNEQFFGPGTRLTVL.

The chain has TRBV7-3 and TRBJ2-1, with a tentative D call TRBD2 (5 bases). CDR1 and CDR2 from the germline V gene are SGHTA and FQGTGA. The CDR3 length is 14 residues. The germline V and J ends were trimmed by 2 bases and 5 bases, with 10 bases remaining between them. CDR3 protein: CASSLGLADNEQFF. Here the CDR3 DNA reads TGTGCCAGCAGCTTAGGCCTAGCAGACAATGAGCAGTTCTTC.

The rearrangement uses TRBV29-1 and TRBJ2-7; D ambiguous. There are 13 residues in the CDR3. V lost 4 bases to trimming and J lost 2 bases, with 12 bases between them. Germline assignment: CDR1 SQVTM and CDR2 ANQGSEA. CDR3 sequence (DNA): TGCAGCGTTGTCGCACAGAATACCTACGAGCAGTACTTC. Its translation is CSVVAQNTYEQYF.

This chain joins TRBV29-1 and TRBJ1-2; no clear D gene. Germline V gene lookup returns CDR1 SQVTM and CDR2 ANQGSEA. V was pared by 5 bases and J by 8 bases, with 15 bases between. The length of the CDR3 is 12 residues. The CDR3 DNA follows: TGCAGCGTTAGTAGTGCTAGCGTCGGCTACACCTTC. This sequence encodes CSVSSASVGYTF. Drawing the rest from reference TRBV29-1 and TRBJ1-2, the complete variable domain is SAVISQKPSRDICQRGTSLTIQCQVDSQVTMMFWYRQQPGQSLTLIATANQGSEATYESGFVIDKFPISRPNLTFSTLTVSNMSPEDSSIYLCSVSSASVGYTFGSGTRLTVV.

The chain carries TRBV14 and TRBJ2-1; TRBD1 matches 9 bases. The germline V gene has CDR1 SGHDN and CDR2 FVKESK. This CDR3 spans 18 amino acids. Trimming cost V 0 bases and J 3 bases; bases outside gene matches: 9. The CDR3 region has the DNA TGTGCCAGCAGCCAAGAGAGATTTGGGACAGGGTACTACAATGAGCAGTTCTTC. It specifies CASSQERFGTGYYNEQFF.

The chain combines TRBV9 with TRBJ2-2, with a tentative D call TRBD2 (5 bases). Trimming took 4 bases from V and 6 from J, leaving 10 bases between them. The CDR3 extends over 13 amino acids. Germline V lookup: CDR1 SGDLS, CDR2 YYNGEE. CDR3 residues: CASSPSLAGELFF. The CDR3 DNA is TGTGCCAGCAGCCCCTCACTAGCCGGGGAGCTGTTTTTT. The full variable domain, with the rest looked up from reference TRBV9 and TRBJ2-2, is DSGVTQTPKHLITATGQRVTLRCSPRSGDLSVYWYQQSLDQGLQFLIQYYNGEERAKGNILERFSAQQFPDLHSELNLSSLELGDSALYFCASSPSLAGELFFGEGSRLTVL.